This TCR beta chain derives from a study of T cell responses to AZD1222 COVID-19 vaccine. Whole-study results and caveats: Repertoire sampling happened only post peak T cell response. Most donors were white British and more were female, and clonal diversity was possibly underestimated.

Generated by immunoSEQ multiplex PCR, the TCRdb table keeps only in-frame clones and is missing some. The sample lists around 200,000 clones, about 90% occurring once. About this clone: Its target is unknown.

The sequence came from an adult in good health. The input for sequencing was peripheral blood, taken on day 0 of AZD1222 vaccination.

The CDR3 reads CASSLIAGGNTQYF. In DNA, the CDR3 is TGTGCCAGCAGTTTAATAGCGGGGGGAAATACGCAGTATTTT. This sequence joins TRBV27 and TRBJ2-3; 10 bases agree with TRBD2. The germline CDR1 and CDR2 sequences are MNHEY and SMNVEV (reference sequence). This CDR3 comprises 14 residues. Trimming cost V 2 bases and J 7 bases; bases outside gene matches: 3.